This T cell receptor beta chain was retrieved from a study of blood T cell repertoires in COVID-19. Study-level information: Sources were T cells, B-cell-depleted T cells, or PBMCs; the material itself was cDNA or gDNA.

Data came from immunoSEQ multiplex PCR; TCRdb stores just in-frame clones and leaves some out. The data contain approximately 200,000 clones, more than 65% of them singletons. Material for sequencing was peripheral blood. This TCR derives from a young woman who had recovered from COVID-19.

The CDR3 loop reads CASSEDGGQETQYF. DNA for the CDR3: TGTGCCAGCAGTGAAGACGGGGGCCAAGAGACCCAGTACTTC. The chain joins TRBV6-1 to TRBJ2-5; tentatively, D is TRBD2 (6 bases). The ends were cut back, 1 base at V and 1 base at J, with 7 bases in the middle. The germline gives CDR1 MNHNS, CDR2 SASEGT. This CDR3 is built from 14 residues.